A single sample is the source of the 6 T cell receptor beta chains below, sequenced in a study of T cell responses to AZD1222 COVID-19 vaccine. This table comes from immunoSEQ multiplex PCR, and its TCRdb copy is limited to in-frame clones, with some not included. The table lists 90,000 to 150,000 clones, about nine tenths of them singletons. Sequences were derived from peripheral blood, sampled on day 0 of AZD1222 vaccination. These receptor sequences come from an adult in good health.

The chain uses TRBV19 and TRBJ1-1; D gene uncertain. Between the trimmed V and J ends, which lost 6 bases and 2 bases, there was a span of 13 bases. CDR1 and CDR2 (germline): LNHDA, SQIVND (reference sequence). There are 14 residues in the CDR3. The CDR3 coding sequence is TGTGCCAGTAGCCTTTTGGGGATTAACACTGAAGCTTTCTTT. Protein: CASSLLGINTEAFF.

The chain joins TRBV28 to TRBJ2-1; possibly TRBD1 or TRBD2 for D (6 bases each). The CDR3 length is 15 residues. Trimming took off 8 bases at V and 4 bases at J, with 18 bases between the two ends. Germline CDR1 MDHEN, CDR2 SYDVKM. CDR3 sequence: CASGPGGQKYNEQFF. The CDR3 region has the DNA TGTGCCAGCGGTCCTGGGGGGCAGAAATACAATGAGCAGTTCTTC.

The chain combines TRBV28 with TRBJ1-2, with a weak D call TRBD1 (5 bases). Germline loops: CDR1 MDHEN, CDR2 SYDVKM. Trimming left V 11 bases short and J 0 bases short, with 13 bases between. The CDR3 loop spans 13 amino acids. The CDR3 loop is CAAQSTANYGYTF. The CDR3, as DNA: TGTGCCGCCCAATCGACAGCTAACTATGGCTACACCTTC.

This clone was detected only once. This sequence joins TRBV3-1 (or the pseudogene TRBV3-2) and TRBJ1-1, with 8 bases aligning to TRBD1. V shed 4 bases and J 7 bases; nucleotides not matched to a gene: 2. The CDR3 consists of 12 residues. In germline, CDR1 is LGHDT, CDR2 YNNKEL (reference sequence). In nucleotides, the CDR3 is TGTGCCAGCAGCCGGGACAGGTTTGAAGCTTTCTTT. Residues: CASSRDRFEAFF.

This clone showed up just once. The CDR3 spells CASSSAQETQYF. For the CDR3, the DNA is TGTGCCAGCAGCTCTGCCCAAGAGACCCAGTACTTC. The chain carries TRBV28 and TRBJ2-5; no clear D. The CDR3 totals 12 residues. Germline loops: CDR1 MDHEN, CDR2 SYDVKM. Between the trimmed V and J ends, which lost 6 bases and 1 base, there was a span of 6 bases.

The chain couples TRBV4-2 to TRBJ1-5; TRBD1 might be the D (5 bases). Deletions cut 1 base from V and 6 bases from J, with 16 bases between. This CDR3 is built from 16 residues. Germline CDR1 reads LGHNA; CDR2 reads YNFKEQ. Written as DNA, the CDR3 is TGTGCCAGCAGCCAAGGGGGCGGGACCGGGGGTCAGCCCCAGCATTTT. Protein sequence: CASSQGGGTGGQPQHF.